This T cell receptor (beta chain) was identified in a study of CD8 T cells in Susac syndrome. Negative isolation yielded CD4+ and CD8+ T cells, and FACS enriched TEMRA cells. Reverse transcription of roughly 0.5 to 1 ug RNA used random hexamers. With immunoSEQ multiplex PCR, TCR beta CDR3 was amplified across 54 Vbeta and 13 Jbeta. TCRdb recomputed calls from the immunoSEQ multiplex PCR reads with MiXCR, one row per CDR3 protein. The sample records about 210,000 distinct CDR3 sequences, 95% being singletons. The sequenced sample consisted of CD4+ T cells from PBMCs. The receptor was isolated from a human donor with multiple sclerosis.

CDR3 residues: CSAARTSSEQYF. Written as DNA, the CDR3 is TGCAGTGCTGCTCGGACTAGCTCGGAGCAGTACTTC. V gene TRBV20-1 combines with J gene TRBJ2-7; the match to TRBD2 covers 8 bases. The CDR3 is made up of 12 amino acids. The germline V gene encodes CDR1 DFQATT and CDR2 SNEGSKA (reference sequence). The V and J ends lost 5 bases and 7 bases, in that order; junction bases with no gene match: 7.